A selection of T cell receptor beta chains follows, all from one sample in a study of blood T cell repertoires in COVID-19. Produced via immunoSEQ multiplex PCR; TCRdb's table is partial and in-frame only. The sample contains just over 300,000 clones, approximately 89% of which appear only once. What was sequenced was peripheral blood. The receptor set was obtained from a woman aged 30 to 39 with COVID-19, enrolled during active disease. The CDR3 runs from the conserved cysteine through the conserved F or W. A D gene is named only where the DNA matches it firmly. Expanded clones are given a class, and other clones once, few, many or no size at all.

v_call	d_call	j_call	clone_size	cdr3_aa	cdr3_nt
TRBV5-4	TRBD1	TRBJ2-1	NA	CASSLAGTGSYNEQFF	TGTGCCAGCAGCTTGGCCGGGACAGGGTCCTACAATGAGCAGTTCTTC
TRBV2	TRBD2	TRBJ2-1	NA	CASGGLAGGNEQFF	TGTGCCAGCGGGGGACTAGCGGGAGGCAATGAGCAGTTCTTC
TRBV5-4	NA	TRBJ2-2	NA	CASSFQMNTGELFF	TGTGCCAGCAGCTTTCAAATGAACACCGGGGAGCTGTTTTTT
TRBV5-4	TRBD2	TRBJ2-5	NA	CASSLASGAGGETQYF	TGTGCCAGCAGCTTGGCCTCGGGCGCGGGGGGAGAGACCCAGTACTTC
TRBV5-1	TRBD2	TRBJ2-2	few	CASSGSGGFENTGELFF	TGCGCCAGCAGCGGCAGCGGGGGCTTTGAGAACACCGGGGAGCTGTTTTTT
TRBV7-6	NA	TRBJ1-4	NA	CASSLGGARSNEKLFF	TGTGCCAGCAGCCTGGGGGGGGCGAGGTCTAATGAAAAACTGTTTTTT
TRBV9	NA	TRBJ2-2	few	CASSGISGETGELFF	TGTGCCAGCAGCGGGATTAGCGGAGAAACCGGGGAGCTGTTTTTT
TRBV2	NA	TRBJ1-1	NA	CASSAEVMNTEAFF	TGTGCCAGCAGTGCGGAGGTCATGAACACTGAAGCTTTCTTT
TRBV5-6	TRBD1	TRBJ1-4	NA	CASSSDRGEKLFF	TGTGCCAGCAGCTCGGACAGGGGCGAAAAACTGTTTTTT
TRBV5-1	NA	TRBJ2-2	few	CASSLHPTGANTGELFF	TGCGCCAGCAGCTTGCACCCCACGGGGGCGAACACCGGGGAGCTGTTTTTT
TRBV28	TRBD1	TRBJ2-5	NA	CASSFLRQGGETQYF	TGTGCCAGCAGTTTCCTCCGACAGGGCGGGGAGACCCAGTACTTC
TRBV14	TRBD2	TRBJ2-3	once	CASSQDLAGTTDTQYF	TGTGCCAGCAGCCAAGATCTAGCGGGGACAACAGATACGCAGTATTTT
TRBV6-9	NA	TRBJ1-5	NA	CASLTQGRNQPQHF	TGTGCCAGCTTAACCCAGGGCCGCAATCAGCCCCAGCATTTT
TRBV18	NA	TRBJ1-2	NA	CASSPQSLGYTF	TGTGCCAGCTCACCACAGAGTCTTGGCTACACCTTC
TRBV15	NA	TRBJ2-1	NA	CATSRATFSYNEQFF	TGTGCCACCAGCAGAGCTACTTTCTCCTACAATGAGCAGTTCTTC
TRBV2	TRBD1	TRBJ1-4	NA	CASGDRGHEKLFF	TGTGCCAGCGGGGACAGGGGGCATGAAAAACTGTTTTTT
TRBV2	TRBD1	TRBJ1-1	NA	CASSERGGPTEAFF	TGTGCCAGCAGTGAAAGAGGGGGCCCAACTGAAGCTTTCTTT
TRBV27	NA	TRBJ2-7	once	CASSLTGTLYEQYF	TGTGCCAGCAGTCTTACCGGGACACTTTACGAGCAGTACTTC
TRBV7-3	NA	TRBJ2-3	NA	CASSSTGLSTDTQYF	TGTGCCAGCAGCTCTACAGGCCTTAGCACAGATACGCAGTATTTT
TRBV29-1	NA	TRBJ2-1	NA	CSVVRYNEQFF	TGCAGCGTTGTGCGCTACAATGAGCAGTTCTTC
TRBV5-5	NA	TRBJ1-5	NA	CASSFSEDQPQHF	TGTGCCAGCAGCTTTTCAGAGGATCAGCCCCAGCATTTT
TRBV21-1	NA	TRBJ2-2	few	CASSKGAGRTGELFF	TGTGCCAGCAGCAAAGGGGCAGGGAGGACCGGGGAGCTGTTTTTT
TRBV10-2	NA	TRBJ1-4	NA	CASSTIGTEKLFF	TGCGCCAGCAGTACGATCGGGACAGAAAAACTGTTTTTT
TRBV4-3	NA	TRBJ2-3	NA	CASSQEGPGHAAADTQYF	TGCGCCAGCAGCCAAGAGGGGCCCGGACATGCCGCAGCAGATACGCAGTATTTT
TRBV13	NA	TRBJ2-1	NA	CASSLRRSYNEQFF	TGTGCCAGCAGCTTAAGGAGGAGTTACAATGAGCAGTTCTTC
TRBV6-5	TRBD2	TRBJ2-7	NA	CASSTGRWYEQYF	TGTGCCAGCAGTACCGGGAGGTGGTACGAGCAGTACTTC
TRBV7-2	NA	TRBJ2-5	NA	CASSPQISHQETQYF	TGTGCCAGCAGCCCGCAGATTTCCCACCAAGAGACCCAGTACTTC
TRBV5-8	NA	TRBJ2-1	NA	CASTRGEQFF	TGTGCCAGCACCCGCGGTGAGCAGTTCTTC
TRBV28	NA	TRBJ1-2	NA	CASSLEGRTVNYGYTF	TGTGCCAGCAGCCTAGAGGGTAGGACGGTTAACTATGGCTACACCTTC